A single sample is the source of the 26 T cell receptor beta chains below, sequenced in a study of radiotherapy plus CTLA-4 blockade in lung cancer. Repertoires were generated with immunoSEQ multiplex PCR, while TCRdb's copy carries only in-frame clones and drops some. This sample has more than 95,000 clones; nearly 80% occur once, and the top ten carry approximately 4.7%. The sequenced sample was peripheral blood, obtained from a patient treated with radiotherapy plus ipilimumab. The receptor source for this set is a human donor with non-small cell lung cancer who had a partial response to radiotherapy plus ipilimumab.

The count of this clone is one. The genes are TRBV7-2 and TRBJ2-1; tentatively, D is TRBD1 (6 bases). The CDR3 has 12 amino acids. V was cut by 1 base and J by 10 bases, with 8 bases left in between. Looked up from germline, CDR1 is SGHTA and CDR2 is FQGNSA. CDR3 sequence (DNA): TGTGCCAGCAGCTTAGAGACAGGCGAGCAGTTCTTC. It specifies CASSLETGEQFF.

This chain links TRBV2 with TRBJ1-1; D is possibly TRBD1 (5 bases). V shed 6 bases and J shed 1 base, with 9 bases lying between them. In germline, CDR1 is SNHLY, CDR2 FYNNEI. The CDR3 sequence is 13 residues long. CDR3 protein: CASRSDRNTEAFF. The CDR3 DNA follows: TGTGCCAGCAGGTCAGACAGGAACACTGAAGCTTTCTTT.

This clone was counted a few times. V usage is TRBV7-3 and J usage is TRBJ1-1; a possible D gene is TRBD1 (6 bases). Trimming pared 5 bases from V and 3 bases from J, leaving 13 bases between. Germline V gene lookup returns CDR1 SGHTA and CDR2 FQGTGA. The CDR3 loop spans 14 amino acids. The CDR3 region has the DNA TGTGCCAGCAGCGCGACAGGCCCCGACACTGAAGCTTTCTTT. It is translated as CASSATGPDTEAFF.

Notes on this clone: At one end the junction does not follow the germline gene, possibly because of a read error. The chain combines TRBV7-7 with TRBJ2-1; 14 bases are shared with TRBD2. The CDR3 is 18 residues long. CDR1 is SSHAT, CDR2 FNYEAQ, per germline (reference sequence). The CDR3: CASSPTRGTSGSLHEQFF. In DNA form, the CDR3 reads TGTGCTAGCAGCCCAACCCGCGGGACTAGCGGGAGTTTACACGAGCAGTTCTTC.

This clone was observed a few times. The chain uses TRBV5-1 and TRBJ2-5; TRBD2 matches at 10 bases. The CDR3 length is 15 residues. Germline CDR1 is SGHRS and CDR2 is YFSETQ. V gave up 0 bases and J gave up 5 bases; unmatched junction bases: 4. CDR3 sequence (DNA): TGCGCCAGCAGCTTGGTGCTAGCGGGAGATGAGACCCAGTACTTC. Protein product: CASSLVLAGDETQYF.

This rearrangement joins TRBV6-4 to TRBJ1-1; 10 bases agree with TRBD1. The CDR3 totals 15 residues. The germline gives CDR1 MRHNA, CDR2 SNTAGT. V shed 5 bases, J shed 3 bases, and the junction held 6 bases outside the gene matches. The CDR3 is CASSRSTGGHTEAFF. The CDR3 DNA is TGTGCCAGCAGTAGGTCGACAGGGGGCCACACTGAAGCTTTCTTT.

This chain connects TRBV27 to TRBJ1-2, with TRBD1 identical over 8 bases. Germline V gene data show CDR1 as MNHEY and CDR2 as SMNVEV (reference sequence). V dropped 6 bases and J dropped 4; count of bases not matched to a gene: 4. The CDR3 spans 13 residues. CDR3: CASSTGGSYGYTF. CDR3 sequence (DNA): TGTGCCAGCAGCACAGGGGGAAGCTATGGCTACACCTTC.

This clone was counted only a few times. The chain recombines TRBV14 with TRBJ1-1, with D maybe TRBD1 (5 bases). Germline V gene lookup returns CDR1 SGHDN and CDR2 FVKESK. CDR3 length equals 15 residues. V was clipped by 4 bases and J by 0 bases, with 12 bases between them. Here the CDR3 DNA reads TGTGCCAGCAGCCCGAGACAGTTCATGAACACTGAAGCTTTCTTT. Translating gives CASSPRQFMNTEAFF.

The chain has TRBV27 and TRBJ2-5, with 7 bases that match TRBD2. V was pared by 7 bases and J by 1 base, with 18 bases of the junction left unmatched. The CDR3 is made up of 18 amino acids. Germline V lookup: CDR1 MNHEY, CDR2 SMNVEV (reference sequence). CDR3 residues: CASMPLSSGKRVQETQYF. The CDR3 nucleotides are TGTGCCAGCATGCCTTTGAGCAGCGGGAAGAGGGTCCAAGAGACCCAGTACTTC.

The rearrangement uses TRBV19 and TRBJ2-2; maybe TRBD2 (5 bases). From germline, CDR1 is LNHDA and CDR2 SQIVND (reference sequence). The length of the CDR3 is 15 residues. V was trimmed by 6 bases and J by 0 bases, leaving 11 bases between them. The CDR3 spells CASREGLTNTGELFF. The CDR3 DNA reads TGTGCCAGTAGAGAGGGTCTAACGAACACCGGGGAGCTGTTTTTT.

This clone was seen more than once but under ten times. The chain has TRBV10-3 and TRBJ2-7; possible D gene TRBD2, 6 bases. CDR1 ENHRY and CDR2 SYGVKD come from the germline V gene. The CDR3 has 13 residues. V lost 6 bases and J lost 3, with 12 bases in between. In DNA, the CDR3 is TGTGCCATCAGGGGGACTCAGGGCTACGAGCAGTACTTC. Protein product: CAIRGTQGYEQYF.

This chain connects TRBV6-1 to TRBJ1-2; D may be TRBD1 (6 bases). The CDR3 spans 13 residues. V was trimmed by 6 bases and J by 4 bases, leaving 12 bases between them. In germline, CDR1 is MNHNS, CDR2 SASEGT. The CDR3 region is CASSQGLRYGYTF. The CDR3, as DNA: TGTGCCAGCAGCCAGGGGCTGCGCTATGGCTACACCTTC.

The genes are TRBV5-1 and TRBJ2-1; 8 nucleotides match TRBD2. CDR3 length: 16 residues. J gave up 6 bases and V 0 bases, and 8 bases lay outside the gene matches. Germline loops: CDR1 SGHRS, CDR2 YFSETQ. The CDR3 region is CASSLVIGREGNEQFF. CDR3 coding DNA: TGCGCCAGCAGCTTGGTGATCGGTCGGGAGGGCAATGAGCAGTTCTTC.

CDR3 protein: CASSDPGHLSTEAFF. Here the CDR3 DNA reads TGTGCCAGCAGCGATCCGGGACACTTGAGCACTGAAGCTTTCTTT. The chain is built from TRBV9 and TRBJ1-1, with D possibly being TRBD1 (6 bases). Trimming pared 3 bases from V and 4 bases from J, leaving 16 bases between. The germline gives CDR1 SGDLS, CDR2 YYNGEE. This CDR3 has 15 amino acids.

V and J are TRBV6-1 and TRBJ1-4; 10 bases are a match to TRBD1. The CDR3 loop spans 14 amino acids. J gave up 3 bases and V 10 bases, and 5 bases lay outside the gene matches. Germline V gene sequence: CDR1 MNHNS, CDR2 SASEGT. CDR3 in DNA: TGTGCCACAGGACAGGGGGTTCCTAATGAAAAACTGTTTTTT. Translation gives CATGQGVPNEKLFF.

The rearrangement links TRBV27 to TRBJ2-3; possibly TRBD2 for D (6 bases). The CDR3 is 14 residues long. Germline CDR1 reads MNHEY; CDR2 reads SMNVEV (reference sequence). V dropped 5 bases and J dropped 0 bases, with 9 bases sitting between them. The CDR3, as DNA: TGTGCCAGCAGTCGGGGGAGGAGCACAGATACGCAGTATTTT. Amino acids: CASSRGRSTDTQYF.

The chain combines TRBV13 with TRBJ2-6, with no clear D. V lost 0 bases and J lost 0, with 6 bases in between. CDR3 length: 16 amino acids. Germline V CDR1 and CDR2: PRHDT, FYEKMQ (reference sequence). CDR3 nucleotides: TGTGCCAGCAGCTTAGGCCCGGTCTCTGGGGCCAACGTCCTGACTTTC. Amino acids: CASSLGPVSGANVLTF.

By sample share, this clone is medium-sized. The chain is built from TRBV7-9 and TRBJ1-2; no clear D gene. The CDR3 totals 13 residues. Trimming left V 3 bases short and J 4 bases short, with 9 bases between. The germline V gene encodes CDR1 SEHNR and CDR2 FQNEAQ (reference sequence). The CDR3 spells CASSFIGSYGYTF. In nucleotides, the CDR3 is TGTGCCAGCAGCTTTATAGGGAGCTATGGCTACACCTTC.

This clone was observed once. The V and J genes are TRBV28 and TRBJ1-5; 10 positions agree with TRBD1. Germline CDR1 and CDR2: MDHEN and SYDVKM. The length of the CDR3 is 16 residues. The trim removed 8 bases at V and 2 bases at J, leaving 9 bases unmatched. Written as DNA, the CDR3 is TGTGCCAGCGGTCCTCTCGGGACAGGGGGCAATCAGCCCCAGCATTTT. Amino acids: CASGPLGTGGNQPQHF.

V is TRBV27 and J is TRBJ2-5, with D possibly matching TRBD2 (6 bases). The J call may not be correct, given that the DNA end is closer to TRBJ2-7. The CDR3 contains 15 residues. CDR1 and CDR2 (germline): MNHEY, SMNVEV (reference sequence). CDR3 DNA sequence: TGTGCCAGCAGTTCCTACCGGGAGACCTCCTACGAGCAGTACTTC. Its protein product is CASSSYRETSYEQYF.

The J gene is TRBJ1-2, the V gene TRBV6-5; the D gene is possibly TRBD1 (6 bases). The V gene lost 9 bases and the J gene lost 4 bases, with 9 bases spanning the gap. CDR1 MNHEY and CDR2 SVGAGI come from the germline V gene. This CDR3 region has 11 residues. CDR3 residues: CASGQSYGYTF. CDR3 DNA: TGTGCCAGTGGACAGAGCTATGGCTACACCTTC.

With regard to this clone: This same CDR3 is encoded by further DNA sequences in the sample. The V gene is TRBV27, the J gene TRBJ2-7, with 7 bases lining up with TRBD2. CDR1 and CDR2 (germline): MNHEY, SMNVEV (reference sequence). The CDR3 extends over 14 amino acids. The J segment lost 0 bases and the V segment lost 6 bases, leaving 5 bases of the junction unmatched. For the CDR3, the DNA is TGTGCCAGCAGCTTGGGGGGGAGCTCCTACGAGCAGTACTTC. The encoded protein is CASSLGGSSYEQYF.

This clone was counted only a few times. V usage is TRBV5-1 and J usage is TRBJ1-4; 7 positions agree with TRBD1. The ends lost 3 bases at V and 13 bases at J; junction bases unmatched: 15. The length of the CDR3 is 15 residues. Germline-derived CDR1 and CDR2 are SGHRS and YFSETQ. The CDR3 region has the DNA TGCGCCAGCAGCTCAGAAAACTCACGGACAGGTGGACTGTTTTTT. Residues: CASSSENSRTGGLFF.

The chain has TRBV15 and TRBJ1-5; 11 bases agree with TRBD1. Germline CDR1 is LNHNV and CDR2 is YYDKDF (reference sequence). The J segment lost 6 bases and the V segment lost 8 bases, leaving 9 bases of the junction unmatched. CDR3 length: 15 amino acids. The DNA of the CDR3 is TGTGCCACCCGGGGCCGGGACAGGGGGTTTCAGCCCCAGCATTTT. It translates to CATRGRDRGFQPQHF. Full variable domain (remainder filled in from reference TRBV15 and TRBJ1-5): DAMVIQNPRYQVTQFGKPVTLSCSQTLNHNVMYWYQQKSSQAPKLLFHYYDKDFNNEADTPDNFQSRRPNTSFCFLDIRSPGLGDTAMYLCATRGRDRGFQPQHFGDGTRLSIL.

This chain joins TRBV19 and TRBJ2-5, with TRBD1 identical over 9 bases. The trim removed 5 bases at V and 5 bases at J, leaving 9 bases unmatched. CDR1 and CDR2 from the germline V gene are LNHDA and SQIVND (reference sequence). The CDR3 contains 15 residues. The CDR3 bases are TGTGCCAGTAGTCTCCGGGACAGGGTTATTGAGACCCAGTACTTC. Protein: CASSLRDRVIETQYF.

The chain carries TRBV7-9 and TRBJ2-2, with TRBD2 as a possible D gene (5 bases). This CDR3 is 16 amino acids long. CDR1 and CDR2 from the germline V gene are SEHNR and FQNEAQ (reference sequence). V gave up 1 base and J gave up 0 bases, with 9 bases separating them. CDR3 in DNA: TGTGCCAGCAGCTTAGAGATCGGGGCGAACACCGGGGAGCTGTTTTTT. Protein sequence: CASSLEIGANTGELFF.